The 27 T cell receptor beta chains given below trace back to one sample, sequenced in a study of Ad26.COV2.S vaccination and SARS-CoV-2 variants. The treatment was: approximately 18 received Ad26.COV2.S at low or high dose, single or two shots; a few received placebo; per-sample allocation not given. Day 63 after the first injection of vaccine or placebo was the sampling time. The method was immunoSEQ multiplex PCR; TCRdb's version includes in-frame clones alone and lacks a portion of them. The table has 350,000 to 500,000 clones, 80% to 95% seen once. The material was peripheral blood, obtained in a trial of Ad26.COV2.S vaccine versus placebo. The source of these receptors is a person between 18 and 60 years old who received the Ad26.COV2.S COVID-19 vaccine or a placebo.

This rearrangement joins TRBV15 to TRBJ2-7; 8 positions agree with TRBD2. Germline values: CDR1 LNHNV, CDR2 YYDKDF (reference sequence). CDR3 length equals 14 residues. V lost 8 bases to trimming and J lost 3 bases; unmatched junction nucleotides: 9. This CDR3 reads CATRARREVYEQYF. The CDR3 bases are TGTGCCACCCGCGCGAGGCGGGAGGTCTACGAGCAGTACTTC.

The V call is TRBV25-1, the J call TRBJ2-1, with D perhaps TRBD2 (5 bases). Germline CDR1 is MGHDK and CDR2 is SYGVNS. This CDR3 has 16 amino acids. The ends were cut back, 5 bases at V and 0 bases at J, with 14 bases in the middle. Written as DNA, the CDR3 is TGTGCCAGCAGTAACTTAGCGAGGAGCTCCTACAATGAGCAGTTCTTC. Translating gives CASSNLARSSYNEQFF.

This clone appeared once. V usage is TRBV19 and J usage is TRBJ1-1, with a possible D match to TRBD1 (5 bases). The germline V and J ends were trimmed by 11 bases and 7 bases, with 20 bases remaining between them. This CDR3 spans 13 amino acids. CDR1 is LNHDA and CDR2 is SQIVND in the germline V gene (reference sequence). As DNA, the CDR3 is TGTGCCGCCCGGCAGGGAGGTTTCAATGAAGCTTTCTTT. Translating gives CAARQGGFNEAFF.

This clone was seen a single time. The rearrangement uses TRBV25-1 and TRBJ2-3; 8 bases agree with TRBD1. The V and J ends lost 6 bases and 2 bases, in that order; junction bases with no gene match: 7. Germline V gives CDR1 MGHDK, CDR2 SYGVNS. The CDR3 length is 15 residues. For the CDR3, the DNA is TGTGCCAGCAGATCGACAGGGGCATTCACAGATACGCAGTATTTT. Its protein product is CASRSTGAFTDTQYF.

The gene calls are TRBV9 and TRBJ2-3; TRBD2 agrees at 15 bases. Germline CDR1 SGDLS, CDR2 YYNGEE. The ends lost 0 bases at V and 2 bases at J; junction bases unmatched: 7. The CDR3 covers 19 residues. CDR3 protein: CASSVVGLAGGPNTDTQYF. CDR3 sequence (DNA): TGTGCCAGCAGCGTAGTAGGACTAGCGGGAGGGCCGAACACAGATACGCAGTATTTT.

The chain has TRBV19 and TRBJ2-1; 14 nucleotides line up with TRBD2. The CDR3 is 15 amino acids. V trimming: 5 bases; J trimming: 8 bases; junction bases outside the gene matches: 5. Germline V gene data show CDR1 as LNHDA and CDR2 as SQIVND (reference sequence). The CDR3 is CASSPGLAGAHEQFF. The CDR3 bases are TGTGCCAGTAGTCCGGGACTAGCGGGGGCTCATGAGCAGTTCTTC. Combining the CDR3 with reference TRBV19 and TRBJ2-1 gives the whole variable domain DGGITQSPKYLFRKEGQNVTLSCEQNLNHDAMYWYRQDPGQGLRLIYYSQIVNDFQKGDIAEGYSVSREKKESFPLTVTSAQKNPTAFYLCASSPGLAGAHEQFFGPGTRLTVL.

In its sample, this clone was seen once. The chain couples TRBV6-5 to TRBJ2-7; no clear D. The V gene's germline CDR1 is MNHEY and CDR2 SVGAGI. Trimming removed 7 bases at V and 0 bases at J, with 10 bases between. The CDR3 is 13 residues long. The CDR3 is CASIGSPSYEQYF. In nucleotides, the CDR3 is TGTGCCAGCATCGGGTCCCCCTCCTACGAGCAGTACTTC.

This chain uses TRBV18 with TRBJ1-1, with D unresolved. V was clipped by 3 bases and J by 0 bases, with 14 bases between them. Germline CDR1 and CDR2: KGHSH and LQKENI. CDR3 size: 16 residues. The CDR3 protein is CASSPRTDPLNTEAFF. The CDR3 DNA reads TGTGCCAGCTCACCGCGGACGGATCCCCTGAACACTGAAGCTTTCTTT.

The rearrangement links TRBV2 to TRBJ2-7; 8 positions agree with TRBD2. V shed 4 bases, J shed 5 bases, and the junction held 10 bases outside the gene matches. CDR1 is SNHLY, CDR2 FYNNEI, per germline. The CDR3 is 15 amino acids. For the CDR3, the DNA is TGTGCCAGCAGTGGGTCGGGAGGGCGTCCCAACGAGCAGTACTTC. Encoded protein: CASSGSGGRPNEQYF. Looking up the rest from reference TRBV2 and TRBJ2-7 gives the full variable domain: EPEVTQTPSHQVTQMGQEVILRCVPISNHLYFYWYRQILGQKVEFLVSFYNNEISEKSEIFDDQFSVERPDGSNFTLKIRSTKLEDSAMYFCASSGSGGRPNEQYFGPGTRLTVT.

The chain combines TRBV7-2 with TRBJ2-4; D call uncertain. V was pared by 2 bases and J by 4 bases, with 6 bases between. The length of the CDR3 is 13 residues. Per the germline V gene, CDR1 is SGHTA and CDR2 is FQGNSA. CDR3 protein: CASSLSEKNIQYF. For the CDR3, the DNA is TGTGCCAGCAGCTTATCAGAGAAAAACATTCAGTACTTC.

This clone has just one count. This rearrangement joins TRBV5-1 to TRBJ2-7; 11 nucleotides line up with TRBD2. V lost 3 bases to trimming and J lost 0 bases; unmatched junction nucleotides: 11. CDR1 is SGHRS and CDR2 is YFSETQ in the germline V gene. This CDR3 contains 18 residues. The CDR3 bases are TGCGCCAGCAGCTCCTATTTTCAACTAGCGGGAGACTCCTACGAGCAGTACTTC. It encodes CASSSYFQLAGDSYEQYF.

The CDR3 here is CASSQDPRRETQYF. CDR3 sequence (DNA): TGTGCCAGCAGCCAAGATCCCCGCCGAGAGACCCAGTACTTC. This chain connects TRBV3-1 (or the pseudogene TRBV3-2) to TRBJ2-5; D not certain. V lost 0 bases and J 4 bases, leaving 9 bases between the germline ends. In germline, CDR1 is LGHDT, CDR2 YNNKEL (reference sequence). CDR3 length equals 14 residues.

This chain joins TRBV19 and TRBJ2-2, with TRBD1 as a possible D gene (5 bases). Germline V gene data show CDR1 as LNHDA and CDR2 as SQIVND (reference sequence). The CDR3 is made up of 14 amino acids. The ends were cut back, 6 bases at V and 7 bases at J, with 15 bases in the middle. In DNA form, the CDR3 reads TGTGCCAGTAGCCGGACACCCGTGGACGGGGAGCTGTTTTTT. This gives the protein CASSRTPVDGELFF. The variable domain in full, completed from reference TRBV19 and TRBJ2-2, reads DGGITQSPKYLFRKEGQNVTLSCEQNLNHDAMYWYRQDPGQGLRLIYYSQIVNDFQKGDIAEGYSVSREKKESFPLTVTSAQKNPTAFYLCASSRTPVDGELFFGEGSRLTVL.

The chain employs TRBV6-6 and TRBJ1-4, with 8 nucleotides matching TRBD1. CDR3 length: 13 amino acids. V dropped 6 bases and J dropped 7; count of bases not matched to a gene: 4. Germline-derived CDR1 and CDR2 are MNHNY and SVGAGI (reference sequence). CDR3 DNA sequence: TGTGCCAGCAGCCGGACAGGGAGTGAAAAACTGTTTTTT. Amino acid sequence: CASSRTGSEKLFF.

This rearrangement joins TRBV5-8 to TRBJ2-1, with TRBD2 matching 10 bases. Germline loops: CDR1 SGHTS, CDR2 YDEGEE. V was pared by 3 bases and J by 8 bases, with 8 bases of the junction left unmatched. This CDR3 region has 15 residues. In nucleotides, the CDR3 is TGTGCCAGCAGCTCGAGAGCGGGAGGGACGGATGAGCAGTTCTTC. Amino acids: CASSSRAGGTDEQFF.

This clone was observed a few times. The chain employs TRBV13 and TRBJ1-1; D not certain. The CDR3 is made up of 12 amino acids. Germline loops: CDR1 PRHDT, CDR2 FYEKMQ (reference sequence). The V and J ends lost 3 bases and 0 bases respectively, with 2 bases between them. CDR3 sequence: CASSFLNTEAFF. Here the CDR3 DNA reads TGTGCCAGCAGCTTTTTGAACACTGAAGCTTTCTTT.

The CDR3 DNA reads as TGTGCCAGCAGTTTTTTAGGGCAGAACACTGAAGCTTTCTTT. It translates to CASSFLGQNTEAFF. The chain employs TRBV28 and TRBJ1-1; D uncertain. Germline V gene data show CDR1 as MDHEN and CDR2 as SYDVKM. Between the trimmed V and J ends, which lost 3 bases and 1 base, there was a span of 9 bases. This CDR3 region has 14 residues.

With respect to this clone: A clone one base away is much larger, so this may be a read error. The chain links TRBV24-1 to TRBJ2-7; D remains unclear. The length of the CDR3 is 11 residues. Germline V gene lookup returns CDR1 KGHDR and CDR2 SFDVKD. Deletions cut 4 bases from V and 4 bases from J, with 4 bases between. CDR3 DNA sequence: TGTGCCACCAGTGACCTGTACGAGCAGTACTTC. Protein product: CATSDLYEQYF.

The chain combines TRBV4-2 with TRBJ1-1; no firm D call. Germline lookup yields CDR1 LGHNA and CDR2 YNFKEQ. This CDR3 has 16 amino acids. Trimming left V 0 bases short and J 1 base short, with 12 bases between. CDR3: CASSQDPDVRNTEAFF. CDR3 nucleotides: TGTGCCAGCAGCCAAGACCCAGATGTTAGGAACACTGAAGCTTTCTTT.

This clone was seen a handful of times. The V call is TRBV4-3, the J call TRBJ2-7; possible D gene TRBD1, 5 bases. The CDR3 has 15 residues. In germline, CDR1 is LGHNA, CDR2 YSLEER. With 0 bases removed from V and 5 bases from J, the gap between germline ends came to 14 bases. CDR3 region: CASSQDWGPRDEQYF. The CDR3 coding sequence is TGCGCCAGCAGCCAAGACTGGGGCCCAAGGGACGAGCAGTACTTC.

The CDR3: CASSDIPGVSGNTIYF. CDR3 coding DNA: TGTGCCAGCAGTGATATTCCGGGGGTCTCTGGAAACACCATATATTTT. The chain carries TRBV25-1 and TRBJ1-3; maybe TRBD1 (5 bases). The CDR3 covers 16 residues. Germline assignment: CDR1 MGHDK and CDR2 SYGVNS. V lost 3 bases to trimming and J lost 0 bases, with 12 bases between them.

V usage is TRBV4-3 and J usage is TRBJ2-7; the D is unclear. In germline, CDR1 is LGHNA, CDR2 YSLEER. V shed 3 bases and J shed 2 bases, with 14 bases lying between them. The CDR3 has 15 amino acids. CDR3 in amino acids: CASSHTITVTYEQYF. The CDR3 DNA sequence: TGCGCCAGCAGCCATACAATAACGGTCACCTACGAGCAGTACTTC.

The chain combines TRBV7-6 with TRBJ2-7; 7 nucleotides line up with TRBD2. The CDR3 spans 14 residues. After removal of 5 bases from V and 6 bases from J, the junction contained 10 bases not matched to a gene. Looked up from germline, CDR1 is SGHVS and CDR2 is FNYEAQ. The CDR3 region is CASSLGLVGGEQYF. The CDR3 DNA reads TGTGCCAGCAGCCTTGGACTAGTCGGCGGCGAGCAGTACTTC.

This chain links TRBV6-5 with TRBJ1-5; 7 bases map to TRBD1. Losses at the gene ends were 2 bases for V and 4 bases for J; bases not matched to a gene: 2. There are 14 residues in the CDR3. Germline V CDR1 and CDR2: MNHEY, SVGAGI. In DNA, the CDR3 is TGTGCCAGCAGTTACAGGGGGCCTAATCAGCCCCAGCATTTT. Protein product: CASSYRGPNQPQHF.

The genes are TRBV7-9 and TRBJ2-7; 11 bases line up with TRBD1. This CDR3 has 17 amino acids. V trimming: 4 bases; J trimming: 7 bases; junction bases outside the gene matches: 15. Germline V lookup: CDR1 SEHNR, CDR2 FQNEAQ (reference sequence). The CDR3 spells CASSSRRGQGVRWEQYF. DNA of the CDR3: TGTGCCAGCAGCTCTAGGAGGGGACAGGGGGTTCGGTGGGAGCAGTACTTC.

This sequence joins TRBV6-5 and TRBJ2-2, with a possible D match to TRBD2 (7 bases). Trimming cost V 7 bases and J 5 bases, with 14 bases left between them. Germline CDR1 and CDR2: MNHEY and SVGAGI. There are 14 residues in the CDR3. Here the CDR3 reads CASTPGGPTGELFF. The DNA of the CDR3 is TGTGCCAGCACCCCGGGGGGCCCTACCGGGGAGCTGTTTTTT.

The genes are TRBV28 and TRBJ2-5; 7 bases agree with TRBD2. The CDR3 extends over 14 amino acids. CDR1 is MDHEN, CDR2 SYDVKM, per germline. V lost 4 bases to trimming and J lost 5 bases; unmatched junction nucleotides: 7. The DNA of the CDR3 is TGTGCCAGCAGTTCACTAGCGTGGGGTGAGACCCAGTACTTC. It specifies CASSSLAWGETQYF.